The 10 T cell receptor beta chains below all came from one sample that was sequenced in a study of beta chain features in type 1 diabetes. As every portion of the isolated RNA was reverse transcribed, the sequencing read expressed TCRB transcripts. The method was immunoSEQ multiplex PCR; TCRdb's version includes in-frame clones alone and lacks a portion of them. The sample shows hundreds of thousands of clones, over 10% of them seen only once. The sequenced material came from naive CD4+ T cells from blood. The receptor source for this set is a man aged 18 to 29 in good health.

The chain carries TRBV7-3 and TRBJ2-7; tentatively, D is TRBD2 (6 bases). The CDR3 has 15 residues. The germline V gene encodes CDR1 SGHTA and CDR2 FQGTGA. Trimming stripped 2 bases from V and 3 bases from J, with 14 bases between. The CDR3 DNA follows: TGTGCCAGCAGCTTATATGGGGGAGGACGCTACGAGCAGTACTTC. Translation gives CASSLYGGGRYEQYF.

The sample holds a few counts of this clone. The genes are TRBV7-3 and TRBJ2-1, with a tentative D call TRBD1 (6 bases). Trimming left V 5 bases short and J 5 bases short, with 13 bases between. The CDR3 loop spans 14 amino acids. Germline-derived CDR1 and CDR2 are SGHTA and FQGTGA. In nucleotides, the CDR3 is TGTGCCAGCAGCAATGGGGGCTTCAACAATGAGCAGTTCTTC. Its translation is CASSNGGFNNEQFF.

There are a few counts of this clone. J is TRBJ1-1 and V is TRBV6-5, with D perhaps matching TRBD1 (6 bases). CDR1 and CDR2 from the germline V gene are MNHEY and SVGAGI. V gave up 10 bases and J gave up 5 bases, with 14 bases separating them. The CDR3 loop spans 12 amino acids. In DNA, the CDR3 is TGTGCCACCAAAGGGGGGGTGACTGAAGCTTTCTTT. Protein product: CATKGGVTEAFF.

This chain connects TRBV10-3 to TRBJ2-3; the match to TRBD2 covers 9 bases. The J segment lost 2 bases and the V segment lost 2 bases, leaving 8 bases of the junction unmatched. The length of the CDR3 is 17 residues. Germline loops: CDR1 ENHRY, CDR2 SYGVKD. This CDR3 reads CAISEGLAGGTTDTQYF. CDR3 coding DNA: TGTGCCATCAGTGAGGGTCTGGCGGGAGGGACCACAGATACGCAGTATTTT.

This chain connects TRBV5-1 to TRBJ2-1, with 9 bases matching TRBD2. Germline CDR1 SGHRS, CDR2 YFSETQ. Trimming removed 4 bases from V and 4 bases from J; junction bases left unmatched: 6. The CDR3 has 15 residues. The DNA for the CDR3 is TGCGCCAGCAGCCAAAGCGGGGGGTTGTACAATGAGCAGTTCTTC. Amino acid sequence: CASSQSGGLYNEQFF.

For the CDR3, the DNA is TGTGCCAGCTCTTGGCTAGCGGGCAATACGCAGTATTTT. It codes for CASSWLAGNTQYF. The chain links TRBV28 to TRBJ2-3; 8 nucleotides line up with TRBD2. Germline trimming cut 8 bases from V and 7 bases from J; bases unmatched to any gene: 8. The CDR3 sequence is 13 residues long. Per germline, CDR1 MDHEN and CDR2 SYDVKM.

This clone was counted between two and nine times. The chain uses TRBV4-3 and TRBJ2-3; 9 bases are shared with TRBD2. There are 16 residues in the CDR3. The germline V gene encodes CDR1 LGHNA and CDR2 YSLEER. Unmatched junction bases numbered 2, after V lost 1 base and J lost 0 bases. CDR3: CASSQGLAGSTDTQYF. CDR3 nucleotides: TGCGCCAGCAGCCAAGGTCTAGCGGGGAGCACAGATACGCAGTATTTT.

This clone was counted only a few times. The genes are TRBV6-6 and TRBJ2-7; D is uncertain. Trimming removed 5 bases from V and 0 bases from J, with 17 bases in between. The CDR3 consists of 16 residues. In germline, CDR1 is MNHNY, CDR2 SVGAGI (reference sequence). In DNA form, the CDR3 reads TGTGCCAGCAGTACCGCCGGGTACAAGAGCTCCTACGAGCAGTACTTC. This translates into CASSTAGYKSSYEQYF.

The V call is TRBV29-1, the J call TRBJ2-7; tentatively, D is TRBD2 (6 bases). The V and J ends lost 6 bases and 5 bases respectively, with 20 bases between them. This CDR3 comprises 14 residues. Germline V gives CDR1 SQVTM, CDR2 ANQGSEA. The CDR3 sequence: CSVGDRRRTNEQYF. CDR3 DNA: TGCAGCGTGGGGGACCGGAGGAGGACTAACGAGCAGTACTTC.

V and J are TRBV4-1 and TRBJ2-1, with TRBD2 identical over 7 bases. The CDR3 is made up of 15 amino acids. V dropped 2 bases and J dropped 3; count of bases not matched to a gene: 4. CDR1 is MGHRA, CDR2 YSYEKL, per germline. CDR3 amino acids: CASSQLAVGYNEQFF. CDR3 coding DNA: TGCGCCAGCAGCCAACTAGCGGTGGGCTACAATGAGCAGTTCTTC.